The clone carrying this T cell receptor (delta chain) was seen at least ten times. TCRdb ran CATT on the multiplex PCR reads. The table includes about 57,000 delta-chain clones, over 1.5% detected once. The sample comes from a study of γδ T cells in repeated Plasmodium falciparum infection. For the study at large: The natural-infection arm compared Malian children under seasonal malaria with matched Australian children. Over about 610 days, donors received four mosquito-bite P. falciparum NF54 infections.

The sequenced material came from gamma-delta T cells from blood. The sequence was collected from a pool of human donors (malaria-infected and uninfected, not separated).

For the CDR3, the DNA is TGTGCTCTTGGGGAACTAGAGGACTTCCCATTCGCCTACTGGGGATCCGGGGGAGGTAGGAGCGATAAACTCATCTTT. Translated, it gives CALGELEDFPFAYWGSGGGRSDKLIF. This chain links TRDV1 with TRDJ1, with 7 bases that match TRDD3. Germline trimming cut 0 bases from V and 4 bases from J; bases unmatched to any gene: 38. CDR1 and CDR2 from the germline V gene are TSWWSYY and QGS. This CDR3 spans 26 amino acids.